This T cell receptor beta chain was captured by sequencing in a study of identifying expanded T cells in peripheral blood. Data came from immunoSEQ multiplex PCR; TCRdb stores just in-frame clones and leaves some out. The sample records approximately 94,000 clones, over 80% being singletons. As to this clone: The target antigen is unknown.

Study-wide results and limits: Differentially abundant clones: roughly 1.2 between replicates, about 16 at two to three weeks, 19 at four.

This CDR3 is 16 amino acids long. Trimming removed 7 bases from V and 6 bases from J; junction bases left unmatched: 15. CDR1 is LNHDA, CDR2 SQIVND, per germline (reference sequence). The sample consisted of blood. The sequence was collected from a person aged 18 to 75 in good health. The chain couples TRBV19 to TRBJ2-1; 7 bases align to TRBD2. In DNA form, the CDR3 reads TGTGCCAGTAAGGTTCGCGGGGGTATGGGCTTCAATGAGCAGTTCTTC. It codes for CASKVRGGMGFNEQFF.